Following are 10 T cell receptor beta chains from one sample sequenced in a study of T cells in Graves' hyperthyroidism and ophthalmopathy (dated by TCRdb to between 2018 and 2021). Libraries came from multiplex PCR. TCRdb records Illumina HiSeq 2000 as the sequencer. The TCR beta CDR3 regions were amplified from the RNA transcripts. The TCR CDR3 was subjected to a first round of RT-PCR using the HTBI primer set and the Qiagen OneStep RT-PCR kit. TCRdb cleaned the public reads at Q25 with fastp, built clones with MiXCR and kept in-frame beta chains. Every CDR3 protein is listed once, alongside the most common genes and DNA of its rows. This sample holds around 400,000 distinct CDR3 sequences; roughly 25% were observed only once. The ten most abundant clones make up around 79% of the sample. The source material was blood. These TCRs come from a man aged 45-65 years with Graves' hyperthyroidism.

The rearrangement uses TRBV7-3 and TRBJ2-2; D may be TRBD1 (5 bases). Germline loops: CDR1 SGHTA, CDR2 FQGTGA. CDR3 length: 13 residues. Trimming removed 8 bases at V and 3 bases at J, with 10 bases between. This chain's CDR3 is CASGQGHTGELFF. The CDR3 DNA is TGTGCCAGCGGGCAGGGTCACACCGGGGAGCTGTTTTTT.

This clonotype was observed many times. The V call is TRBV27, the J call TRBJ2-3; D uncertain. Germline CDR1 and CDR2: MNHEY and SMNVEV (reference sequence). Trimming took 2 bases from V and 0 from J, leaving 15 bases between them. The CDR3 consists of 17 residues. The DNA for the CDR3 is TGTGCCAGCAGTTTAATCGCGGCAGCAACTAGCACAGATACGCAGTATTTT. It is translated as CASSLIAAATSTDTQYF.

There are a few counts of this clonotype. The chain employs TRBV5-1 and TRBJ2-1; 11 bases line up with TRBD1. V lost 5 bases, J lost 1 base, and 2 bases stayed unmatched. This CDR3 is built from 15 residues. Germline V lookup: CDR1 SGHRS, CDR2 YFSETQ. In DNA, the CDR3 is TGCGCCAGCAGGGGACAGGGGGAATCCTACAATGAGCAGTTCTTC. It yields the protein CASRGQGESYNEQFF.

As to this clonotype: At one end, the junction sequence differs from germline, possibly due to a read error. This chain joins TRBV4-1 and TRBJ2-1, with 9 bases aligning to TRBD2. The germline CDR1 and CDR2 sequences are MGHRA and YSYEKL. CDR3 length: 17 amino acids. The CDR3 loop is CASSKDYSGSSYNEQFF. The CDR3 DNA reads as TGCGCCAGCAGCAAAGATTATAGCGGGAGCTCCTACAATGAGCAGTTCTTC.

Many counts were recorded for this clonotype. V is TRBV28 and J is TRBJ1-5; weak D call: TRBD1 (5 bases). Germline CDR1 MDHEN, CDR2 SYDVKM. V lost 4 bases and J 4 bases, leaving 20 bases between the germline ends. This CDR3 contains 17 residues. The CDR3 loop is CASSSRPGRGDNQPQHF. For the CDR3, the DNA is TGTGCCAGCAGTTCACGGCCAGGGAGGGGAGATAATCAGCCCCAGCATTTT.

In its sample, this clonotype was seen once. The chain employs TRBV2 and TRBJ2-1; no firm D call. CDR1 is SNHLY, CDR2 FYNNEI, per germline. The CDR3 runs to 16 residues. V shed 3 bases and J shed 6 bases, with 18 bases lying between them. This chain's CDR3 is CASSEKVPVYSNEQFF. The CDR3 DNA sequence: TGTGCCAGCAGTGAGAAGGTCCCAGTCTATAGCAATGAGCAGTTCTTC.

This clonotype was counted at least ten times. The rearrangement joins TRBV28 to TRBJ2-3; 10 bases match TRBD2. After removal of 2 bases from V and 8 bases from J, the junction contained 7 bases not matched to a gene. CDR1 and CDR2 from the germline V gene are MDHEN and SYDVKM. The CDR3 covers 15 residues. The CDR3 DNA sequence: TGTGCCAGCAGTTTAAGACGAGCGGGAGGGGGTACGCAGTATTTT. This codes for CASSLRRAGGGTQYF.

The V call is TRBV5-1, the J call TRBJ2-5; D is ambiguous. Trimming left V 0 bases short and J 4 bases short, with 16 bases between. Per the germline V gene, CDR1 is SGHRS and CDR2 is YFSETQ. There are 16 residues in the CDR3. CDR3 in amino acids: CASSLAVAFITETQYF. CDR3 sequence (DNA): TGCGCCAGCAGCTTGGCAGTTGCTTTCATAACAGAGACCCAGTACTTC.

This clonotype appeared many times. This sequence joins TRBV12-3 or TRBV12-4 and TRBJ1-5; 8 nucleotides line up with TRBD1. Trimming at V came to 5 bases and at J to 1 base, leaving 7 bases not matched to a gene. CDR3 size: 16 residues. The CDR3: CASSLQGAGSNQPQHF. CDR3 in DNA: TGTGCCAGCAGTCTTCAGGGGGCCGGGAGCAATCAGCCCCAGCATTTT.

The chain recombines TRBV28 with TRBJ2-2; 8 bases map to TRBD1. The CDR3 has 15 residues. Trimming at V came to 1 base and at J to 4 bases, leaving 2 bases not matched to a gene. Germline V CDR1 and CDR2: MDHEN, SYDVKM. The CDR3 DNA follows: TGTGCCAGCAGTTTATCAGGGGGCGGCACCGGGGAGCTGTTTTTT. Encoded protein: CASSLSGGGTGELFF.